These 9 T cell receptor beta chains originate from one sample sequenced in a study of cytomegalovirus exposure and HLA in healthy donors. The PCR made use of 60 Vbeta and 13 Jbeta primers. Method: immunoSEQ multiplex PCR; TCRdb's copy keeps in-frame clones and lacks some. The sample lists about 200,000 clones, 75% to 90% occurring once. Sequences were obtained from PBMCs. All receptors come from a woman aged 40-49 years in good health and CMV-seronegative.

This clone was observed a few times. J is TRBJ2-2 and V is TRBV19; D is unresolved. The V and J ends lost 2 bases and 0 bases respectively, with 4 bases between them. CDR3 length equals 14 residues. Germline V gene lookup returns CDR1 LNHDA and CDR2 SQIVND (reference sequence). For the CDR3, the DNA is TGTGCCAGTAGTATAACTTCGAACACCGGGGAGCTGTTTTTT. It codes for CASSITSNTGELFF.

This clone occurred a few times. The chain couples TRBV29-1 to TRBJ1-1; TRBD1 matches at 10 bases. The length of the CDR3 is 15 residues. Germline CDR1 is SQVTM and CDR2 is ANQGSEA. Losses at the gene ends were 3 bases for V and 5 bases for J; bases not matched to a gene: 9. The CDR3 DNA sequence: TGCAGCGTTGAGCAATTAGACAGGGGGCAGACTGAAGCTTTCTTT. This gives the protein CSVEQLDRGQTEAFF.

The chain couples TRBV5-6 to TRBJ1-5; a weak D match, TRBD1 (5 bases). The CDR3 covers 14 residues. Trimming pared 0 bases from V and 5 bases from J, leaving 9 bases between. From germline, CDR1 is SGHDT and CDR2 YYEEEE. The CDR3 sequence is CASSLVGGDQPQHF. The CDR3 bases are TGTGCCAGCAGCTTGGTTGGGGGGGATCAGCCCCAGCATTTT.

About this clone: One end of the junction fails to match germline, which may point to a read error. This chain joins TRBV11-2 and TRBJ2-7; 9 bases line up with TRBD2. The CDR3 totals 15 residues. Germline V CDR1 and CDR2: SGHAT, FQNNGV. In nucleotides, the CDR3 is TGTGCCGGCAGCGCCTTAGCGGGAGAACGGTACGAGCAGTACTTC. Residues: CAGSALAGERYEQYF.

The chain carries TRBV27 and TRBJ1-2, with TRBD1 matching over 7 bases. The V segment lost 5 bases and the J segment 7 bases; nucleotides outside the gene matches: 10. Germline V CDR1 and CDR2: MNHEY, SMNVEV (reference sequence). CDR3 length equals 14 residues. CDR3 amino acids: CASSPRGRTGGYTF. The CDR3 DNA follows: TGTGCCAGCAGTCCGCGCGGAAGGACAGGTGGCTACACCTTC.

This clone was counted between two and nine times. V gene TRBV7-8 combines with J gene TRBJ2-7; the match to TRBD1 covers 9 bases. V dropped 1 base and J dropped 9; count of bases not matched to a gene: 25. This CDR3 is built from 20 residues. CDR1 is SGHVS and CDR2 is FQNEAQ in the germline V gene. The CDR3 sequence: CASSLGSGVGTGPSLRGQYF. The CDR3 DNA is TGTGCCAGCAGCTTAGGTTCGGGGGTCGGGACAGGGCCCTCCCTACGAGGGCAGTACTTC. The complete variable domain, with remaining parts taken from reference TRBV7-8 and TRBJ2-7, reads GAGVSQSPRYKVAKRGQDVALRCDPISGHVSLFWYQQALGQGPEFLTYFQNEAQLDKSGLPSDRFFAERPEGSVSTLKIQRTQQEDSAVYLCASSLGSGVGTGPSLRGQYFGPGTRLTVT.

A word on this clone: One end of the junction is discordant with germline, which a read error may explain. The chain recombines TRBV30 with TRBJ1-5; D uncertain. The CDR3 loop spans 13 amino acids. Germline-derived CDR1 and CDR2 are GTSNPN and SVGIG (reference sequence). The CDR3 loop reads CAWSAYEDQTQHF. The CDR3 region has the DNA TGTGCCTGGAGTGCTTATGAGGATCAGACCCAGCATTTT.

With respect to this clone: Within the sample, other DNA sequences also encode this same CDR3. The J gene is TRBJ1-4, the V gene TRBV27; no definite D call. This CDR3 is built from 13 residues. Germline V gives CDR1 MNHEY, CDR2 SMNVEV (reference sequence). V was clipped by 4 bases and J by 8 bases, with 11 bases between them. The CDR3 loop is CASSSPTYEKLFF. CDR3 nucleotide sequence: TGTGCCAGCAGTTCTCCCACATACGAAAAACTGTTTTTT.

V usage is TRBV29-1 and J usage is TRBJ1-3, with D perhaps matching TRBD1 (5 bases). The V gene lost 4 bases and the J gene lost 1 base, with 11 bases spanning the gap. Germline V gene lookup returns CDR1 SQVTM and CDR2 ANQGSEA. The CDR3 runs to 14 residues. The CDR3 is CSVGGQRSGNTIYF. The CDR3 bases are TGCAGCGTTGGAGGACAACGGTCTGGAAACACCATATATTTT. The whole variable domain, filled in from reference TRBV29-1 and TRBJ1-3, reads SAVISQKPSRDICQRGTSLTIQCQVDSQVTMMFWYRQQPGQSLTLIATANQGSEATYESGFVIDKFPISRPNLTFSTLTVSNMSPEDSSIYLCSVGGQRSGNTIYFGEGSWLTVV.